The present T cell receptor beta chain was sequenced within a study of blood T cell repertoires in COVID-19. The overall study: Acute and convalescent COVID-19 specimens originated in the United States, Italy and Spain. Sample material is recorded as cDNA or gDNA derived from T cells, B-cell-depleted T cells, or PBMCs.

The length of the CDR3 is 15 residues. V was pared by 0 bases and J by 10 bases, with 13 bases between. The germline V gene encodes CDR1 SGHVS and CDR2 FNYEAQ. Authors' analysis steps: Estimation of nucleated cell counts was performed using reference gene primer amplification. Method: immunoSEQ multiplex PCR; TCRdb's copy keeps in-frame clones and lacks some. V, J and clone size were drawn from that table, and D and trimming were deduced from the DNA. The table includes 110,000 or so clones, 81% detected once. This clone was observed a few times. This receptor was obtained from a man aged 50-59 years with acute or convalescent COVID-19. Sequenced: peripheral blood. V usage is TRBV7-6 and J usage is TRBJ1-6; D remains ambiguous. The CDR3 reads CASSLAFAVNSPLHF. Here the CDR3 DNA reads TGTGCCAGCAGCTTAGCGTTCGCGGTCAACTCACCCCTCCACTTT.